The present T cell receptor beta chain was sequenced within a study of blood T cell repertoires in COVID-19. The CDR3 has 20 amino acids. The J segment lost 0 bases and the V segment lost 3 bases, leaving 15 bases of the junction unmatched. The germline CDR1 and CDR2 sequences are LGHNA and YNFKEQ. The table came from immunoSEQ multiplex PCR; TCRdb's copy has only in-frame clones and leaves some out. This sample has under 350,000 clones, with about 89% found just once. The V gene is TRBV4-2, the J gene TRBJ2-1, with 9 bases matching TRBD2. The sample taken for sequencing was peripheral blood. The source of this sequence is a man between 35 and 55 years old with acute or convalescent COVID-19. The CDR3 nucleotides read TGTGCCAGCAGCCACCTCGCGGGGGTAGCGGGGGTTAGCTCCTACAATGAGCAGTTCTTC. Amino acids: CASSHLAGVAGVSSYNEQFF.